The clone carrying this TCR beta chain was observed a few times. No antigen is known for it. TCRdb's table, derived via immunoSEQ multiplex PCR, lists solely in-frame clones and lacks some. The repertoire consists of about 21,000 clones, with 60% to 80% occurring once and the leading ten covering 3.4%. Germline values: CDR1 SNHLY, CDR2 FYNNEI. Trimming stripped 8 bases from V and 5 bases from J, with 9 bases between. This CDR3 region has 12 residues. This record belongs to a study of tumor-infiltrating lymphocytes in localized non-small cell lung cancer. Study-wide context: The cohort mixed smokers and never-smokers, several histologies, and some post-neoadjuvant-chemotherapy samples.

Study-wide results and caveats: Compared with uninvolved lung, tumors showed higher T cell infiltration by TCRbeta sequencing. TCR sequencing covered a subset of patients with enough tissue. No T-cell fraction difference was seen between IM1 and IM2 tumors.

This TCR derives from a human donor with non-small cell lung cancer. This chain connects TRBV2 to TRBJ2-2; D is ambiguous. The sample was lung tumor tissue. The CDR3 region has the DNA TGTGCCAGCGATATGGGTACCGGGGAGCTGTTTTTT. Its protein product is CASDMGTGELFF.